The T cell receptor (beta chain) described here comes from a study of blood T cell repertoires in COVID-19. In the original workflow: The assay estimated nucleated cells by amplifying reference gene primers. Some clones are missing from TCRdb's copy, which holds only in-frame ones; the method was immunoSEQ multiplex PCR. The D gene and trimming were derived from the DNA, and the V and J assignments and clone size from that table. This table holds about 43,000 clones, roughly 87% found once. The CDR3 spans 14 residues. In germline, CDR1 is KGHDR, CDR2 SFDVKD. The J segment lost 6 bases and the V segment lost 9 bases, leaving 7 bases of the junction unmatched.

Sequences were obtained from peripheral blood. The J gene is TRBJ1-5, the V gene TRBV24-1; TRBD1 matches 10 bases. This TCR derives from an older woman with acute or convalescent COVID-19. CDR3 sequence reads: CATSEGQGFQPQHF. In DNA, the CDR3 is TGTGCCACCTCTGAGGGACAGGGGTTTCAGCCCCAGCATTTT.